These T cell receptor beta chains were read from a single sample in a study of blood T cell repertoires in COVID-19. Some clones are missing from TCRdb's copy, which holds only in-frame ones; the method was immunoSEQ multiplex PCR. The data show about 61,000 clones, approximately 80% seen once. The sample taken for sequencing was peripheral blood. These receptors were collected from a woman between 70 and 85 years old with acute or convalescent COVID-19. Each CDR3 is given with its conserved first and last residue.

cdr3_length: 14
v_call: TRBV28
j_call: TRBJ1-6
cdr3_aa: CASSPGGANSPLHF

cdr3_length: 17
v_call: TRBV7-2
j_call: TRBJ2-1
cdr3_aa: CASSLTSGGNTGNEQFF

cdr3_length: 17
v_call: TRBV6-4
j_call: TRBJ2-3
cdr3_aa: CASSDSFGGVDTDTQYF

cdr3_length: 13
v_call: TRBV21-1
j_call: TRBJ2-7
cdr3_aa: CASSKKDNNEQYF

cdr3_length: 17
v_call: TRBV10-3
j_call: TRBJ2-3
cdr3_aa: CAISGDKGTDYTDTQYF

cdr3_length: 14
v_call: TRBV7-9
j_call: TRBJ2-5
cdr3_aa: CASSSRRGRETQYF

cdr3_length: 14
v_call: TRBV4-2
j_call: TRBJ1-2
cdr3_aa: CASRQGTGAYGYTF

cdr3_length: 14
v_call: TRBV9
j_call: TRBJ1-5
cdr3_aa: CALTAGPGNQPQHF

cdr3_length: 17
v_call: TRBV4-1
j_call: TRBJ2-5
cdr3_aa: CASSLGQGARKRETQYF

cdr3_length: 14
v_call: TRBV6-1
j_call: TRBJ1-1
cdr3_aa: CASSEQGAYTEAFF

cdr3_length: 13
v_call: TRBV12-1
j_call: TRBJ1-1
cdr3_aa: CASSFDRVTEAFF

cdr3_length: 16
v_call: TRBV6-5
j_call: TRBJ2-1
cdr3_aa: CASSYSWQGARNEQFF

cdr3_length: 16
v_call: TRBV28
j_call: TRBJ2-2
cdr3_aa: CASRTTGTGGTGELFF

cdr3_length: 16
v_call: TRBV30
j_call: TRBJ2-5
cdr3_aa: CAWSPKTSGGGETQYF

cdr3_length: 14
v_call: TRBV6-5
j_call: TRBJ1-5
cdr3_aa: CASTPGQGRSPQHF

cdr3_length: 13
v_call: TRBV7-9
j_call: TRBJ2-2
cdr3_aa: CASSLVVGGELFF

cdr3_length: 16
v_call: TRBV7-2
j_call: TRBJ2-6
cdr3_aa: CASTRQGASGANVLTF

cdr3_length: 13
v_call: TRBV7-9
j_call: TRBJ1-2
cdr3_aa: CASSLKGPYGYTF

cdr3_length: 15
v_call: TRBV28
j_call: TRBJ1-6
cdr3_aa: CASSSLTGENSPLHF

cdr3_length: 14
v_call: TRBV2
j_call: TRBJ1-4
cdr3_aa: CASRETGGNEKLFF

cdr3_length: 16
v_call: TRBV19
j_call: TRBJ2-5
cdr3_aa: CASSPGTGGLKATQYF

cdr3_length: 12
v_call: TRBV6-5
j_call: TRBJ2-3
cdr3_aa: CASSIAGDTQYF

cdr3_length: 14
v_call: TRBV3-1/TRBV3-2
j_call: TRBJ2-1
cdr3_aa: CASSHSFGVNEQFF

cdr3_length: 16
v_call: TRBV6-2/TRBV6-3
j_call: TRBJ2-5
cdr3_aa: CASSYGLAGGQETQYF

cdr3_length: 19
v_call: TRBV5-6
j_call: TRBJ2-4
cdr3_aa: CASTTHGFRTGGFKNIQYF

cdr3_length: 13
v_call: TRBV24-1
j_call: TRBJ2-3
cdr3_aa: CATSDSGTDTQYF

cdr3_length: 16
v_call: TRBV18
j_call: TRBJ1-2
cdr3_aa: CASSPSSGGAPEGYTF

cdr3_length: 16
v_call: TRBV5-4
j_call: TRBJ2-7
cdr3_aa: CASSPDVTGGWYEQYF

cdr3_length: 14
v_call: TRBV28
j_call: TRBJ1-2
cdr3_aa: CASSTGQANYGYTF